This TCR beta chain came from a study of OX40 agonist ivuxolimab in advanced cancers. Here immunoSEQ multiplex PCR was the method, and the copy in TCRdb shows in-frame clones only, minus some. The data contain tens of thousands of clones, approximately 83% of them singletons. This sequence was found in an adult with an advanced solid tumor such as melanoma, head and neck, liver or kidney cancer. The sequencing here drew on CD4+ or CD8+ T cells sorted from blood, taken in a trial of the OX40 agonist ivuxolimab.

The CDR3 sequence is CASSLKSGSWGYTF. CDR3 in DNA: TGTGCCAGCAGCTTAAAGTCGGGCTCTTGGGGCTACACCTTC. The chain joins TRBV7-2 to TRBJ1-2; D gene unclear. V was trimmed by 2 bases and J by 8 bases, leaving 15 bases between them. Germline V gene sequence: CDR1 SGHTA, CDR2 FQGNSA. The CDR3 totals 14 residues.